What follows describes a single T cell receptor (beta chain). Its antigen is undetermined. The sample originates from a study of cytotoxic CD8 clonotypes in ibrutinib-treated CLL. Study-wide background: Response samples were drawn at a median of about twelve months of treatment, range 6 to 36.

Trimming pared 5 bases from V and 0 bases from J, leaving 10 bases between. The CDR3 spans 14 residues. CDR1 is SGDLS, CDR2 YYNGEE, per germline. Study observations and caveats: In comparison with age-matched healthy donors, baseline clonality was higher and tracked circulating CD8+ T-cell counts.

Profiling relied on immunoSEQ multiplex PCR, and the TCRdb table lists in-frame clones only, not all of them. Of about 120,000 clones listed, roughly 57% are singletons. Sample: PBMCs, taken after 24 months of ibrutinib treatment. V is TRBV9 and J is TRBJ2-3, with D unclear. The receptor comes from a human donor with chronic lymphocytic leukemia. The CDR3 region is CASSSSSSTDTQYF. The CDR3 DNA follows: TGTGCCAGCAGTTCCAGCTCGAGCACAGATACGCAGTATTTT.